This TCR beta chain was profiled in a study of cytomegalovirus exposure and HLA in healthy donors. With 2 bases removed from V and 7 bases from J, the gap between germline ends came to 9 bases. The CDR3 loop spans 14 amino acids. Per germline, CDR1 KGHSH and CDR2 LQKENI. PCR amplification relied on 60 Vbeta primers (plus 13 Jbeta primers). The protocol was immunoSEQ multiplex PCR, while the TCRdb copy is restricted to in-frame clones and leaves out a portion. This sample has 100,000 to 140,000 clones, with around 77% found just once. The sample taken for sequencing was PBMCs. The source is a male donor in good health and CMV-seronegative. This chain uses TRBV18 with TRBJ1-6; weak D call: TRBD1 (5 bases). The CDR3 sequence: CASSPETANSPLHF. The CDR3 coding sequence is TGTGCCAGCTCACCAGAGACAGCGAATTCACCCCTCCACTTT.